A single sample is the source of the 12 T cell receptor beta chains below, sequenced in a study of blood T cell repertoires in COVID-19. TCRdb's table, derived via immunoSEQ multiplex PCR, lists solely in-frame clones and lacks some. The repertoire includes some 290,000 clones, approximately 86% of them detected once, and 3.6% sits in the top ten. The sequencing input was peripheral blood. These receptors all stem from a man aged 18 to 29 with active or convalescent COVID-19.

The chain recombines TRBV9 with TRBJ1-2; 7 nucleotides agree with TRBD1. Germline trimming cut 3 bases from V and 4 bases from J; bases unmatched to any gene: 3. The V gene's germline CDR1 is SGDLS and CDR2 YYNGEE. CDR3 length: 13 amino acids. CDR3 DNA: TGTGCCAGCAGCGGGGACAGTCGCTATGGCTACACCTTC. Protein product: CASSGDSRYGYTF.

The chain links TRBV7-6 to TRBJ2-7, with 15 bases aligning to TRBD2. Trimming cost V 5 bases and J 1 base; bases outside gene matches: 9. Germline V gives CDR1 SGHVS, CDR2 FNYEAQ. The CDR3 has 18 amino acids. The chain's CDR3 is CASSPGLAGGKDSYEQYF. CDR3 bases: TGTGCCAGCAGCCCGGGACTAGCGGGGGGAAAAGATTCCTACGAGCAGTACTTC.

The chain carries TRBV29-1 and TRBJ1-1; D unresolved. CDR1 is SQVTM and CDR2 is ANQGSEA in the germline V gene. V was shortened by 6 bases and J by 3 bases, with 11 bases between the two germline ends. The CDR3 is 12 amino acids. The CDR3 protein is CSVRIGYTEAFF. CDR3 bases: TGCAGCGTGAGAATCGGGTACACTGAAGCTTTCTTT.

This clone has a single count. The chain combines TRBV28 with TRBJ2-2; weak D call: TRBD1 (5 bases). CDR3 length: 17 amino acids. Germline assignment: CDR1 MDHEN and CDR2 SYDVKM. Trimming shortened V by 5 bases and J by 5 bases, and 21 bases separated the two germline ends. The CDR3 DNA sequence: TGTGCCAGCAGTGTTGTAGGGTTGACAGCCCTAACCGGGGAGCTGTTTTTT. Translating gives CASSVVGLTALTGELFF.

The rearrangement joins TRBV3-1 (or the pseudogene TRBV3-2) to TRBJ1-1; TRBD1 matches at 8 bases. V shed 1 base, J shed 6 bases, and the junction held 19 bases outside the gene matches. This CDR3 is built from 19 residues. Germline V gives CDR1 LGHDT, CDR2 YNNKEL (reference sequence). In nucleotides, the CDR3 is TGTGCCAGCAGCCAAGTACGGACAGGGTCTCGCATAGGAAGGGCTGAAGCTTTCTTT. The encoded protein is CASSQVRTGSRIGRAEAFF.

V gene TRBV4-3 combines with J gene TRBJ2-1; TRBD1 aligns across 7 bases. The CDR3 contains 14 residues. Germline V lookup: CDR1 LGHNA, CDR2 YSLEER. The junction had 6 bases not matched to a gene; V was cut back by 4 bases and J by 6 bases. Written as DNA, the CDR3 is TGCGCCAGCAGCCGGGGGACAGAGACCAATGAGCAGTTCTTC. The encoded protein is CASSRGTETNEQFF.

Concerning this clone: Other DNA sequences of this sample code for an identical CDR3. The chain's CDR3 is CASSWGQGEGNEQYF. The CDR3 DNA follows: TGTGCCAGCAGCTGGGGACAGGGGGAGGGTAACGAGCAGTACTTC. The V gene is TRBV7-9, the J gene TRBJ2-7, with 11 nucleotides matching TRBD1. This CDR3 spans 15 amino acids. The V segment lost 4 bases and the J segment 5 bases; nucleotides outside the gene matches: 7. Germline CDR1 reads SEHNR; CDR2 reads FQNEAQ (reference sequence).

This rearrangement joins TRBV6-2 or TRBV6-3 to TRBJ1-5; D unclear. Trimming took off 0 bases at V and 0 bases at J, with 12 bases between the two ends. CDR3 length: 17 amino acids. The germline V gene encodes CDR1 MNHEY and CDR2 SVGEGT. CDR3 in DNA: TGTGCCAGCAGTTACTCCGGTCGCGGCTATAGCAATCAGCCCCAGCATTTT. This sequence encodes CASSYSGRGYSNQPQHF.

The chain is built from TRBV7-8 and TRBJ2-2, with a tentative D call TRBD2 (5 bases). Germline V lookup: CDR1 SGHVS, CDR2 FQNEAQ. The CDR3 covers 14 residues. The V gene lost 7 bases and the J gene lost 6 bases, with 15 bases spanning the gap. CDR3 protein: CASKLVTPPGELFF. The CDR3 region has the DNA TGTGCCAGCAAACTAGTTACCCCCCCCGGGGAGCTGTTTTTT.

This clone has at least ten counts. J is TRBJ1-3 and V is TRBV6-5, with TRBD1 as a possible D gene (5 bases). The germline V and J ends were trimmed by 5 bases and 4 bases, with 12 bases remaining between them. Germline CDR1 and CDR2: MNHEY and SVGAGI. CDR3 size: 14 residues. For the CDR3, the DNA is TGTGCCAGCAGTCCAGGGCGAAGGGGAAACACCATATATTTT. Its protein product is CASSPGRRGNTIYF.

The rearrangement uses TRBV7-3 and TRBJ1-1; D possibly corresponds to TRBD1 (5 bases). Germline values: CDR1 SGHTA, CDR2 FQGTGA. The length of the CDR3 is 13 residues. V was trimmed by 5 bases and J by 1 base, leaving 8 bases between them. The CDR3 DNA reads TGTGCCAGCAGCCCTACAGGGAACACTGAAGCTTTCTTT. This encodes CASSPTGNTEAFF.

The V and J genes are TRBV15 and TRBJ1-1; D is possibly TRBD1 (5 bases). With 0 bases removed from V and 0 bases from J, the gap between germline ends came to 8 bases. Germline assignment: CDR1 LNHNV and CDR2 YYDKDF (reference sequence). This CDR3 has 15 amino acids. In DNA form, the CDR3 reads TGTGCCACCAGCAGAGAGTGGGGGGTGAACACTGAAGCTTTCTTT. The encoded protein is CATSREWGVNTEAFF. Filled out from reference TRBV15 and TRBJ1-1, the complete variable domain reads DAMVIQNPRYQVTQFGKPVTLSCSQTLNHNVMYWYQQKSSQAPKLLFHYYDKDFNNEADTPDNFQSRRPNTSFCFLDIRSPGLGDTAMYLCATSREWGVNTEAFFGQGTRLTVV.